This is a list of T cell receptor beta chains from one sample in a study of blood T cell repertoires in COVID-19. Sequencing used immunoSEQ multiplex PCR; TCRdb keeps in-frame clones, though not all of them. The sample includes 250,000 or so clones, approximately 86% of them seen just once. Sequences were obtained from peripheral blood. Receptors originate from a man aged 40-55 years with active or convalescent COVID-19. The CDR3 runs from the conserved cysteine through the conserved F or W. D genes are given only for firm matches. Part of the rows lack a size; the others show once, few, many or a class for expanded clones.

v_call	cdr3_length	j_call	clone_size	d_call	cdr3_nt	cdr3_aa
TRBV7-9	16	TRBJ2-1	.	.	TGTGCCAGCAGCTCCCTGACGGGGAGCTCCTACAATGAGCAGTTCTTC	CASSSLTGSSYNEQFF
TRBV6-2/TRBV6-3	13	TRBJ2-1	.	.	TGTGCCAGCAGCTGGACTGTCTACAATGAGCAGTTCTTC	CASSWTVYNEQFF
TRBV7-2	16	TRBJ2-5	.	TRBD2	TGTGCCAGCAGCCCCAGCGGGGGGGCCGGGAGAGAGACCCAGTACTTC	CASSPSGGAGRETQYF
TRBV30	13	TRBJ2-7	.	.	TGTGCCTGGAGTACAGGAACTTCCTACGAGCAGTACTTC	CAWSTGTSYEQYF
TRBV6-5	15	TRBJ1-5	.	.	TGTGCCAGCAGTTACTCGTTCAGGGGTAATCAGCCCCAGCATTTT	CASSYSFRGNQPQHF
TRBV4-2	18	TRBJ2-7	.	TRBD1	TGTGCCAGCAGCCAAGATATGGCAGGGGGATTGGGGTCCTACGAGCAGTACTTC	CASSQDMAGGLGSYEQYF
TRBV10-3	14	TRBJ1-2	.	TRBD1	TGTGCCATCAGTGGTGGACAGGGGGGGGACGGCTACACCTTC	CAISGGQGGDGYTF
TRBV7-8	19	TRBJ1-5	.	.	TGTGCCAGCAGCTTAGGGAGGGATTCTAGTCCCTCGGCGGGTCAGCCCCAGCATTTT	CASSLGRDSSPSAGQPQHF
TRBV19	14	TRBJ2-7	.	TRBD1	TGTGCCAGTAGTAAAGGGACAGCTTCCTACGAGCAGTACTTC	CASSKGTASYEQYF
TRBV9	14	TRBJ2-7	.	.	TGTGCCAGCAGCCCCGGGGAGGCCACCTACGAGCAGTACTTC	CASSPGEATYEQYF
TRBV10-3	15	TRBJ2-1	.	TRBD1	TGTGCCATCAGCCGGGACAGGGAGTCCTACAATGAGCAGTTCTTC	CAISRDRESYNEQFF
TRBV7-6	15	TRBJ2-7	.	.	TGTGCCAGCAGCTTATATATAGCGGAAGCCTACGAGCAGTACTTC	CASSLYIAEAYEQYF
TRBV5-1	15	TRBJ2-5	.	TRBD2	TGCGCCAGCAGCCGACTAGCAGCTGACCAAGAGACCCAGTACTTC	CASSRLAADQETQYF
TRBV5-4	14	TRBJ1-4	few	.	TGTGCCAGCAGCTTGCAGACGGGTGATGAAAAACTGTTTTTT	CASSLQTGDEKLFF
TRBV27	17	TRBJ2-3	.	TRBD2	TGTGCCAGCAGTAGCGCGACTAGCGGGTTTAGCACAGATACGCAGTATTTT	CASSSATSGFSTDTQYF
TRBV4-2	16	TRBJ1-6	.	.	TGTGCCAGCAGCCAAGAAGGGGACTTTTATAATTCACCCCTCCACTTT	CASSQEGDFYNSPLHF
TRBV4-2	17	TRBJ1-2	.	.	TGTGCCAGCAAACGGGAACACCGCGTGGGTGCTAACTATGGCTACACCTTC	CASKREHRVGANYGYTF
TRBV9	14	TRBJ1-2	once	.	TGTGCCAGCAGCGTAGCACAGGGCGACTATGGCTACACCTTC	CASSVAQGDYGYTF
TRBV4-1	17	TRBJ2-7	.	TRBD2	TGCGCCAGCAGCCAAGAACCGCCTAGCGGAGCTTCCTACGAGCAGTACTTC	CASSQEPPSGASYEQYF
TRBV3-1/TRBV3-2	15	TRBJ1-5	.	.	TGTGCCAGCAGCCAAACGGTAAATAGCAATCAGCCCCAGCATTTT	CASSQTVNSNQPQHF
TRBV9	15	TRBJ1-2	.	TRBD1	TGTGCCAGCAGCGTAGGGACAGGGGAGGCCTATGGCTACACCTTC	CASSVGTGEAYGYTF
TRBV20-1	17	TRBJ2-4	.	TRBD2	TGCAGTGCTAGTGAAGCGGGAGGGCGACTAGCCAAAAACATTCAGTACTTC	CSASEAGGRLAKNIQYF
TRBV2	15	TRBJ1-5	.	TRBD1	TGTGCCAGCAGTGTTGGGGACAGGGGCAATCAGCCCCAGCATTTT	CASSVGDRGNQPQHF
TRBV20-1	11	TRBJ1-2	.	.	TGCAGTGCTCTCACAGCTTATGGCTACACCTTC	CSALTAYGYTF
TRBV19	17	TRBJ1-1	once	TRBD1	TGTGCCAGTTCTGACATAGTAGGGGGACAGGGTATTGCTGAAGCTTTCTTT	CASSDIVGGQGIAEAFF
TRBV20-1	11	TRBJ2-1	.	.	TGCAGTGCTGGGGCGTACAATGAGCAGTTCTTC	CSAGAYNEQFF
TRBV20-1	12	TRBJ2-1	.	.	TGCAGTGCTAGTAACAGGAGAAATGAGCAGTTCTTC	CSASNRRNEQFF
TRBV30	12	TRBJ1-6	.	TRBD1	TGTGCCTGGAGTGGGGACAGGCCCGAGGTCGCTTTT	CAWSGDRPEVAF
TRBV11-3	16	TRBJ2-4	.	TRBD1	TGTGCCAGCAGCTTAGACGCAGGGGGTGGCAAAAACATTCAGTACTTC	CASSLDAGGGKNIQYF
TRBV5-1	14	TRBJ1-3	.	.	TGCGCCAGCAGCTTGGAGAGGTCTGGAAACACCATATATTTT	CASSLERSGNTIYF
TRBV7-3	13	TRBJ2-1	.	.	TGTGCCAGCAGCCCGACAGGACCTAATGAGCAGTTCTTC	CASSPTGPNEQFF
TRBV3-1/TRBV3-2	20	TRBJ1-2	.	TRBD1	TGTGCCAGCAGCGACAGGGCAACAGGGACATACCGGATCCCTAACTATGGCTACACCTTC	CASSDRATGTYRIPNYGYTF
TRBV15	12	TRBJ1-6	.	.	TGTGCCACCAGCGAGAGAAATTCACCCCTCCACTTT	CATSERNSPLHF
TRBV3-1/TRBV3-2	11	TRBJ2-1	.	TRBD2	TGTGCCAGCAGCCTGCGGGAGGAGCAGTTCTTC	CASSLREEQFF
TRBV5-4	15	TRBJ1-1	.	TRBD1	TGTGCCAGCAGGTTTGCAGGGGGCGGGAACACTGAAGCTTTCTTT	CASRFAGGGNTEAFF
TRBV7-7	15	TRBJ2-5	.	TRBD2	TGTGCTAGCAGCTTAGCGTCGGGACTAGAGGGGACCCAGTACTTC	CASSLASGLEGTQYF
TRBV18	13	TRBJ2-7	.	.	TGTGCCAGCTCACCTTCAGGGCCCTCCGAGCAGTACTTC	CASSPSGPSEQYF
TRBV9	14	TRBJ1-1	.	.	TGTGCCAGCAGCGCCTTAGGGACTTTCACTGAAGCTTTCTTT	CASSALGTFTEAFF
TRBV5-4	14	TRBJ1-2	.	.	TGTGCCAGCAGCGTACAGGGTACGGGTTATGGCTACACCTTC	CASSVQGTGYGYTF
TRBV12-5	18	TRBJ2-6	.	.	TGTGCTATCTCCGGTGCCGGGACGGGAGACTCTGGGGCCAACGTCCTGACTTTC	CAISGAGTGDSGANVLTF
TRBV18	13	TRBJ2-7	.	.	TGTGCCAGCTCACCGGACGGGGGATACGAGCAGTACTTC	CASSPDGGYEQYF
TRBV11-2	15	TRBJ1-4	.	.	TGTGCCAGCAGCGCCCGAGGACAGCGTGTCGAAAAACTGTTTTTT	CASSARGQRVEKLFF
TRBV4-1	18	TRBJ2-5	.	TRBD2	TGCGCCAGCGGTTGGGTCGGTGGGTTTAGCGGGGGAGGAGAGACCCAGTACTTC	CASGWVGGFSGGGETQYF
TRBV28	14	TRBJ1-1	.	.	TGTGCCAGCAGCTACCCGGGAGATTACTCTGAAGCTTTCTTT	CASSYPGDYSEAFF
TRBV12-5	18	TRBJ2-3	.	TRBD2	TGTGCTAGTGGTTTGGTACTAGTGAGCGGGGGTCTTACAGATACGCAGTATTTT	CASGLVLVSGGLTDTQYF
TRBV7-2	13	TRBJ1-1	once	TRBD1	TGTGCGGGAACGGTGGGACAGGGTACTGAAGCTTTCTTT	CAGTVGQGTEAFF
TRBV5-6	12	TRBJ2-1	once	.	TGTGCCAGCAGCTCTAGTGTCAATGAGCAGTTCTTC	CASSSSVNEQFF
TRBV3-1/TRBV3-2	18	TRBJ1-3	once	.	TGTGCCAGCAGCCGTTCCCGGGAGACGCTCATCTCTGGAAACACCATATATTTT	CASSRSRETLISGNTIYF
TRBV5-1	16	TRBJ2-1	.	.	TGCGCCAGCAGCTTCGAGGGTGAGGCCGGAGTGGATGAGCAGTTCTTC	CASSFEGEAGVDEQFF
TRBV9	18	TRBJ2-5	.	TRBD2	TGTGCCAGCAGCGTAGGCCCGGAAGTAGCGGGACACCAAGAGACCCAGTACTTC	CASSVGPEVAGHQETQYF
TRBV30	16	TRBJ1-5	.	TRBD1	TGTGCCTGGAGTACCGGCGGACAGGGCCAGCGTCAGCCCCAGCATTTT	CAWSTGGQGQRQPQHF
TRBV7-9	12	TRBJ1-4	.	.	TGTGCCAGCAGCCCCCAGGTTGAAAAACTGTTTTTT	CASSPQVEKLFF
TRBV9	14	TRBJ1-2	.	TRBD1	TGTGCCAGCAGCGAGGGGGCGAGGGCCCATGGCTACACCTTC	CASSEGARAHGYTF
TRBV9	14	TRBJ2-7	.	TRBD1	TGTGCCAGCAGCTTTCGGACAGGTACCTACGAGCAGTACTTC	CASSFRTGTYEQYF